The sequence of this T cell receptor (beta chain) was determined in a study of blood T cell repertoires in COVID-19. At the level of the study: Acute and convalescent COVID-19 specimens originated in the United States, Italy and Spain.

Germline lookup yields CDR1 MDHEN and CDR2 SYDVKM. The CDR3 covers 17 residues. V lost 6 bases to trimming and J lost 4 bases; unmatched junction nucleotides: 13. Participant ages covered roughly 18 to 90 years across about 22 US areas. Cohorts were assigned according to the clinical history that participants reported. Methods used by the authors: Amplification of reference gene primers was used by the study to estimate nucleated cell counts. The protocol was immunoSEQ multiplex PCR, while the TCRdb copy is restricted to in-frame clones and leaves out a portion. V and J calls and clone size follow that table, whereas D and trimming were derived from the DNA. The top ten hold 3.5% to 4.5% of the sample, which has hundreds of thousands of clones, about 86% seen once.

The J gene is TRBJ2-3, the V gene TRBV28; TRBD2 agrees at 10 bases. What was sequenced was PBMCs or T cells enriched from blood (not recorded which). This receptor was identified in a woman aged 40 to 50 with acute COVID-19. The CDR3 coding sequence is TGTGCCAGCAGCCGAAGAGCGGGAGGGCCTGGGGCAGATACGCAGTATTTT. This gives the protein CASSRRAGGPGADTQYF.